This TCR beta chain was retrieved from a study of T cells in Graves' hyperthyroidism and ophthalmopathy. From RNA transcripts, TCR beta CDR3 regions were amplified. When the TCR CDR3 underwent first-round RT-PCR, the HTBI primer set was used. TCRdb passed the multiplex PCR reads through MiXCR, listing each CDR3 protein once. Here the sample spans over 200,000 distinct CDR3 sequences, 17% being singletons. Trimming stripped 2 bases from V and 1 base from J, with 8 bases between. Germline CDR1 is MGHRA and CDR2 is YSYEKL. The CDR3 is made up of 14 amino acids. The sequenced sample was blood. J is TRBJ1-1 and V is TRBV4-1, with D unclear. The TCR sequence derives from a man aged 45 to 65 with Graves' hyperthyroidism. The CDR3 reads CASSQKGWNTEAFF. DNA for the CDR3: TGCGCCAGCAGCCAAAAGGGATGGAACACTGAAGCTTTCTTT.